The rows below give T cell receptor beta chains drawn from one sample of a study of T cells after yellow fever vaccination. TCRdb called the 5' RACE reads again in MiXCR, with one record for every CDR3 protein. This table holds approximately 160,000 distinct CDR3 sequences, around 9.7% found once. The source was CD8+ T cells sorted from PBMCs, collected 45 days after the yellow fever booster vaccination. All receptors derive from a man aged 18-30 years who received the YFV17D yellow fever vaccine. The conserved cysteine and the conserved F or W are not part of the CDR3 here. The D gene is left open where the match is weak.

V: TRBV4-2; D: TRBD1; CDR3: ASRGQGKDEAF
V: TRBV11-1; D: TRBD1; CDR3: ASRTGTGNTGELF
V: TRBV9; D: .; CDR3: ASSARTPSDTEAF
V: TRBV5-6; D: TRBD1; CDR3: ASSLALGTATLYEQY
V: TRBV5-1; D: .; CDR3: ASSAGPAASRTDTQY
V: TRBV2; D: .; CDR3: ASRWQGLGNSPLH
V: TRBV4-3; D: TRBD1; CDR3: ASSHRQGVYGNTIY
V: TRBV5-4; D: .; CDR3: ASSWKTTTGEAF
V: TRBV7-9; D: .; CDR3: ASSGDNQETQY
V: TRBV4-3; D: .; CDR3: ASSQVSENTEAF
V: TRBV27; D: TRBD1; CDR3: ASKGPGGSYGYT
V: TRBV3-1; D: TRBD2; CDR3: ASSQRGGQPVLPDTQY
V: TRBV4-1; D: .; CDR3: ASSQVTGDNSPLH
V: TRBV23-1; D: TRBD1; CDR3: ASSQGTGGPPDTQY
V: TRBV7-8; D: .; CDR3: ASSFPTDTQY
V: TRBV12-3/TRBV12-4; D: TRBD1; CDR3: ASSPQTGGLGDTQY
V: TRBV7-2; D: .; CDR3: ASSLIGGPGTEAF
V: TRBV7-9; D: .; CDR3: ASEGGGQETQY
V: TRBV11-3; D: .; CDR3: ASSLTGRANYGYT
V: TRBV11-2; D: .; CDR3: ASFGGPGVNTEAF
V: TRBV10-3; D: TRBD1; CDR3: AISSRQGRTEAF
V: TRBV11-3; D: .; CDR3: ASSLKWGVVETQY
V: TRBV4-3; D: .; CDR3: ASSQDRRSYTGELF